Sequencing of this TCR beta chain was carried out in a study of T cells in Graves' hyperthyroidism and ophthalmopathy. Study as a whole: Before any treatment, at initial diagnosis, peripheral blood was collected.

The length of the CDR3 is 15 residues. With 0 bases removed from V and 8 bases from J, the gap between germline ends came to 16 bases. CDR1 and CDR2 from the germline V gene are GTSNPN and SVGIG (reference sequence). The TCR beta CDR3 regions underwent amplification using RNA transcripts as the source. When the TCR CDR3 underwent first-round RT-PCR, the HTBI primer set was used. TCRdb fed the multiplex PCR reads into MiXCR, producing one record per CDR3 protein. In the table there are 300,000 to 400,000 distinct CDR3 sequences, approximately 15% of which are singletons. There are many counts of this clonotype. Its specificity is unknown. General study findings and limits: From stable hyperthyroidism, ophthalmopathy was set apart by a 13 V-J model.

The receptor comes from a woman aged 60-75 years with Graves' hyperthyroidism. Sequencing was carried out using blood. The rearrangement uses TRBV30 and TRBJ1-4; D is perhaps TRBD1 (6 bases). The CDR3 DNA reads TGTGCCTGGAGTGTACGAGGGACAAGACGAGAAAAACTGTTTTTT. It encodes CAWSVRGTRREKLFF.